The text below deals with one T cell receptor beta chain. Its cognate antigen is unknown. At the DNA level, this CDR3 is encoded by other sequences in the same sample as well. The source of the sample is a study of CD8+ T cells in alopecia areata. cDNA prepared by RNA extraction and subsequent reverse transcription served as the template for sequencing. Sequencing used immunoSEQ multiplex PCR; TCRdb keeps in-frame clones, though not all of them. The sample has 200,000 or so clones; around 50% are singletons. The ends were cut back, 7 bases at V and 4 bases at J, with 10 bases in the middle. Germline lookup yields CDR1 SQVTM and CDR2 ANQGSEA. The CDR3 has 11 amino acids. Findings of the study overall: Lesional scalp displayed greater clonality than normal scalp, most notably in alopecia totalis/universalis.

What was sequenced was CD8+ T cells sorted from blood. The receptor was isolated from a human donor in good health. The chain recombines TRBV29-1 with TRBJ1-1; D not resolved. As DNA, the CDR3 is TGCAGCGCAGAACCAGGCACTGAAGCTTTCTTT. The encoded protein is CSAEPGTEAFF.